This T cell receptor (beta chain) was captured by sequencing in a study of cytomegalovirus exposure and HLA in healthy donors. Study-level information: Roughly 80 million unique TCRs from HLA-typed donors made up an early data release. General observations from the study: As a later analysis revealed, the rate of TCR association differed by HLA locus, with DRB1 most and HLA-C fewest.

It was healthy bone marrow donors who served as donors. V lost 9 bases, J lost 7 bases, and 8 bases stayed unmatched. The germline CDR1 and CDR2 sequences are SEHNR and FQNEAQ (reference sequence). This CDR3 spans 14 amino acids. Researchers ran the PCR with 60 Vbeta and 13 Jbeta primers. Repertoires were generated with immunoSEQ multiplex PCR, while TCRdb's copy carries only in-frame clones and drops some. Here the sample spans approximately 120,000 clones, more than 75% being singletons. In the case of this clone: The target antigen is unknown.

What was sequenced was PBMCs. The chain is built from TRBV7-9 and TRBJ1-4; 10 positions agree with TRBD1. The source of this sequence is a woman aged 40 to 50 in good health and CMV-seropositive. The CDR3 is CASALDRGGEKLFF. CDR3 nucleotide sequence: TGTGCCAGTGCCCTGGACAGGGGGGGTGAAAAACTGTTTTTT.